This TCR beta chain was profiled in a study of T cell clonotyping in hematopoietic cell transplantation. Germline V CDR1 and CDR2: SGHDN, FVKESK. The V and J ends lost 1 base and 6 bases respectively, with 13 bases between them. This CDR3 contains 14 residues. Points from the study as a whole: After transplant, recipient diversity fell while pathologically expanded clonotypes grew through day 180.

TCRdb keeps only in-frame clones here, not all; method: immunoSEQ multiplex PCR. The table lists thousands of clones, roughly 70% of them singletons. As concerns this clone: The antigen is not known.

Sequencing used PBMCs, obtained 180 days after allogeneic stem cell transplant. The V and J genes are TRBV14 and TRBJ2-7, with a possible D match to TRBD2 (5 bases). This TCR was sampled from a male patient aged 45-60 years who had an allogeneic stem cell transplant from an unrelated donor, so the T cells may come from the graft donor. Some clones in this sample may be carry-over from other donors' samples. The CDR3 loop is CASSQGRLAGEQYF. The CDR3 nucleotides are TGTGCCAGCAGCCAAGGCCGGCTAGCTGGCGAGCAGTACTTC.